The next 9 T cell receptor beta chains were all read from a single sample in a study of OX40 agonist ivuxolimab in advanced cancers. The library was made by the immunoSEQ multiplex PCR assay. The clones in this table, taken by TCRdb from immuneACCESS, are in-frame only. Not every clone is retained; where verified, under half of the shortfall comes from an unresolved V gene, and the cause of the rest is unknown. The sample contains 55,000 to 65,000 clones, approximately 86% of them found a single time. Of the sample, under 0.65% is held by the ten largest clones. The sequences come from CD4+ or CD8+ T cells sorted from blood, collected in a trial of the OX40 agonist ivuxolimab. The source is an adult with an advanced solid tumor such as melanoma, head and neck, liver or kidney cancer.

This clone has only a few counts. This sequence joins TRBV18 and TRBJ1-1; D not certain. Germline loops: CDR1 KGHSH, CDR2 LQKENI. Trimming took off 2 bases at V and 1 base at J, with 8 bases between the two ends. The CDR3 loop spans 14 amino acids. The CDR3 region has the DNA TGTGCCAGCTCACCAAGGGCAGCGAACACTGAAGCTTTCTTT. Its translation: CASSPRAANTEAFF.

The gene calls are TRBV7-9 and TRBJ2-1; 7 nucleotides line up with TRBD1. This CDR3 region has 17 residues. Germline values: CDR1 SEHNR, CDR2 FQNEAQ (reference sequence). The V gene end was trimmed by 5 bases and the J gene end by 2 bases; junction bases not matched to a gene: 12. The CDR3 DNA reads as TGTGCCAGCAGCGCCGGTTGGGACAGCGAGACCTACAATGAGCAGTTCTTC. This encodes CASSAGWDSETYNEQFF.

The rearrangement uses TRBV10-2 and TRBJ2-4; D possibly corresponds to TRBD2 (5 bases). V lost 8 bases, J lost 1 base, and 15 bases lay in between. This CDR3 region has 15 residues. Germline V lookup: CDR1 WSHSY, CDR2 SAAADI. In DNA, the CDR3 is TGCGCCAGCGCAGAACCGGGGATGGCCAAAAACATTCAGTACTTC. It is translated as CASAEPGMAKNIQYF.

This clone was counted a few times. This rearrangement joins TRBV7-9 to TRBJ1-3; D is ambiguous. The V end was cut by 6 bases, the J end by 0 bases, with 9 bases between. The germline CDR1 and CDR2 sequences are SEHNR and FQNEAQ (reference sequence). The CDR3 contains 14 residues. Written as DNA, the CDR3 is TGTGCCAGCAGTCTGGGGAGCTCTGGAAACACCATATATTTT. It translates to CASSLGSSGNTIYF.

This chain uses TRBV5-1 with TRBJ2-1; 9 bases match TRBD1. With V trimmed by 4 bases and J by 7 bases, 6 bases remained unmatched. Germline V lookup: CDR1 SGHRS, CDR2 YFSETQ. This CDR3 has 14 amino acids. The CDR3 DNA reads TGCGCCAGCAGCAAAACCGGGACAGGGAATGAGCAGTTCTTC. Its protein product is CASSKTGTGNEQFF.

This chain joins TRBV28 and TRBJ2-1, with 9 bases identical to TRBD2. V dropped 6 bases and J dropped 5; count of bases not matched to a gene: 5. This CDR3 is built from 14 residues. Germline CDR1 is MDHEN and CDR2 is SYDVKM. The CDR3 loop reads CASSTGTSNNEQFF. Here the CDR3 DNA reads TGTGCCAGCAGCACCGGGACTAGCAACAATGAGCAGTTCTTC. Looking up the rest from reference TRBV28 and TRBJ2-1 gives the full variable domain: DVKVTQSSRYLVKRTGEKVFLECVQDMDHENMFWYRQDPGLGLRLIYFSYDVKMKEKGDIPEGYSVSREKKERFSLILESASTNQTSMYLCASSTGTSNNEQFFGPGTRLTVL.

By share, this clone ranks as medium-sized. The V and J genes are TRBV11-2 and TRBJ1-5, with D hard to call. The V end lost 1 base, the J end lost 5 bases, and 3 bases lay between the germline ends. Germline V CDR1 and CDR2: SGHAT, FQNNGV. CDR3 length: 12 residues. This CDR3 is CASSLGDQPQHF. The CDR3 DNA follows: TGTGCCAGCAGCTTAGGAGATCAGCCCCAGCATTTT.

J is TRBJ1-2 and V is TRBV5-4; tentatively, D is TRBD1 (5 bases). Germline V gives CDR1 SGHNT, CDR2 YYREEE (reference sequence). The CDR3 consists of 14 residues. Between the trimmed V and J ends, which lost 6 bases and 8 bases, there was a span of 20 bases. In DNA form, the CDR3 reads TGTGCCAGCACCCCGTCCCGGGGGACTAGGGGCTACACCTTC. It codes for CASTPSRGTRGYTF.

This clone was observed a few times. The rearrangement links TRBV19 to TRBJ2-7, with TRBD1 identical over 11 bases. This CDR3 has 15 amino acids. V was clipped by 5 bases and J by 2 bases; unmatched bases: 5. The germline gives CDR1 LNHDA, CDR2 SQIVND (reference sequence). The CDR3 nucleotides are TGTGCCAGTAGTCTGGGGACAGGGGGAACCTACGAGCAGTACTTC. Residues: CASSLGTGGTYEQYF.